This T cell receptor beta chain was obtained from a study of cytomegalovirus exposure and HLA in healthy donors. Researchers ran the PCR with 60 Vbeta and 13 Jbeta primers. Using immunoSEQ multiplex PCR, the repertoire was profiled, and TCRdb retains in-frame clones only, with some absent. The sample includes more than 95,000 clones, around three quarters of them seen just once. The CDR3 length is 14 residues. Germline V gene sequence: CDR1 SGDLS, CDR2 YYNGEE. V lost 3 bases and J lost 4, with 13 bases in between. The clonotype comes from a man between 25 and 39 years old in good health and CMV-seronegative. The rearrangement links TRBV9 to TRBJ1-2; D is perhaps TRBD1 (6 bases). The sequenced sample was PBMCs. In nucleotides, the CDR3 is TGTGCCAGCAGCGGGGTCGGACAGCTCTATGGCTACACCTTC. Residues: CASSGVGQLYGYTF.